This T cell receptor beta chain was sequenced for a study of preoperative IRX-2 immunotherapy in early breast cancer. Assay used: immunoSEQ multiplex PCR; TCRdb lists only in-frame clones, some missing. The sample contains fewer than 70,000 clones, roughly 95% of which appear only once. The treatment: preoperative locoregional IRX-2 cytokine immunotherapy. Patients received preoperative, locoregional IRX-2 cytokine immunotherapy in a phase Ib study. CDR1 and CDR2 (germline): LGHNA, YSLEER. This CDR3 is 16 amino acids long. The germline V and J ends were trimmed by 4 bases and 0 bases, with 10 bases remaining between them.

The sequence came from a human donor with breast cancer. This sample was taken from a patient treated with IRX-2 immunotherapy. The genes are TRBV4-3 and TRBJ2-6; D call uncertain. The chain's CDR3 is CASSPSNPSGANVLTF. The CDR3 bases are TGCGCCAGCAGCCCGTCGAACCCCTCTGGGGCCAACGTCCTGACTTTC.